This passage covers 24 T cell receptor beta chains from one sample sequenced in a study of OX40 agonist ivuxolimab in advanced cancers. The protocol was immunoSEQ multiplex PCR, while the TCRdb copy is restricted to in-frame clones and leaves out a portion. The profile shows about 86,000 clones, about 90% of them singletons. The specimen was CD4+ or CD8+ T cells sorted from blood, collected in a trial of the OX40 agonist ivuxolimab. The receptors come from an adult with an advanced solid tumor such as melanoma, head and neck, liver or kidney cancer.

The chain links TRBV7-8 to TRBJ1-5, with TRBD1 as a possible D gene (5 bases). Trimming stripped 1 base from V and 0 bases from J, with 10 bases between. This CDR3 contains 16 residues. Germline V lookup: CDR1 SGHVS, CDR2 FQNEAQ. The CDR3 reads CASSLDRIPSNQPQHF. For the CDR3, the DNA is TGTGCCAGCAGCTTAGACAGGATCCCTAGCAATCAGCCCCAGCATTTT.

The chain couples TRBV6-5 to TRBJ2-5; 8 bases agree with TRBD2. The J call may not be correct, given that the DNA end is closer to TRBJ2-7. The CDR3 loop spans 16 amino acids. Germline V gene data show CDR1 as MNHEY and CDR2 as SVGAGI. The CDR3 is CASSYSIGSGTYEQYF. As DNA, the CDR3 is TGTGCCAGCAGTTACTCGATAGGTAGCGGGACCTACGAGCAGTACTTC.

This chain uses TRBV2 with TRBJ2-7; TRBD1 agrees at 7 bases. From germline, CDR1 is SNHLY and CDR2 FYNNEI. There are 15 residues in the CDR3. V gave up 2 bases and J gave up 0 bases; unmatched junction bases: 4. For the CDR3, the DNA is TGTGCCAGCAGTGAACAGCCAGGGGGCTCCTACGAGCAGTACTTC. Protein sequence: CASSEQPGGSYEQYF. Combining the CDR3 with reference TRBV2 and TRBJ2-7 gives the whole variable domain EPEVTQTPSHQVTQMGQEVILRCVPISNHLYFYWYRQILGQKVEFLVSFYNNEISEKSEIFDDQFSVERPDGSNFTLKIRSTKLEDSAMYFCASSEQPGGSYEQYFGPGTRLTVT.

The chain uses TRBV19 and TRBJ2-3, with 7 bases fitting TRBD1. The CDR3 consists of 14 residues. Germline V CDR1 and CDR2: LNHDA, SQIVND (reference sequence). Unmatched junction bases numbered 13, after V lost 10 bases and J lost 6 bases. The CDR3 spells CATQDRIYLDTQYF. For the CDR3, the DNA is TGTGCCACCCAGGACAGGATTTATCTGGATACGCAGTATTTT.

J is TRBJ2-7 and V is TRBV30; 9 bases line up with TRBD2. J lost 2 bases, V lost 0 bases, and 14 bases had no gene match. The CDR3 is 18 amino acids. Germline V CDR1 and CDR2: GTSNPN, SVGIG (reference sequence). DNA for the CDR3: TGTGCCTGGAGTGTAGGACGCTCTCTCCTAGCGGGAACCTACGAGCAGTACTTC. This gives the protein CAWSVGRSLLAGTYEQYF.

The genes are TRBV4-1 and TRBJ2-1, with D possibly TRBD1 on 5 matching bases. This CDR3 has 14 residues. Trimming stripped 0 bases from V and 6 bases from J, with 9 bases between. CDR1 and CDR2 from the germline V gene are MGHRA and YSYEKL. The CDR3 DNA reads TGCGCCAGCAGCCAAGAGGCAGGGATCAATGAGCAGTTCTTC. This codes for CASSQEAGINEQFF.

This rearrangement joins TRBV11-3 to TRBJ2-5; no firm D call. CDR1 and CDR2 from the germline V gene are SGHNT and YENEEA. Trimming took off 4 bases at V and 2 bases at J, with 8 bases between the two ends. This CDR3 comprises 13 residues. CDR3 DNA sequence: TGTGCCAGCAGCTCTTTACTTCAAGAGACCCAGTACTTC. It encodes CASSSLLQETQYF.

The V gene is TRBV28, the J gene TRBJ1-3; D ambiguous. The germline CDR1 and CDR2 sequences are MDHEN and SYDVKM. CDR3 size: 16 residues. The V gene lost 6 bases and the J gene lost 0 bases, with 15 bases spanning the gap. The CDR3 DNA is TGTGCCAGCAGACCTGACCGAGAGCTCTCTGGAAACACCATATATTTT. It yields the protein CASRPDRELSGNTIYF.

The rearrangement uses TRBV5-1 and TRBJ2-7; D remains unclear. This CDR3 region has 13 residues. V gave up 1 base and J gave up 0 bases, with 5 bases separating them. The germline gives CDR1 SGHRS, CDR2 YFSETQ. The CDR3 region has the DNA TGCGCCAGCAGCTTGTTAGGCTCCTACGAGCAGTACTTC. Translated, it gives CASSLLGSYEQYF.

The rearrangement joins TRBV19 to TRBJ2-1; D may be TRBD2 (6 bases). CDR3 length: 15 amino acids. Germline CDR1 is LNHDA and CDR2 is SQIVND (reference sequence). V lost 3 bases to trimming and J lost 2 bases, with 11 bases between them. The CDR3 reads CASSIFSGTYNEQFF. The CDR3 DNA sequence: TGTGCCAGTAGTATCTTTAGCGGCACCTACAATGAGCAGTTCTTC.

The J gene is TRBJ1-1, the V gene TRBV21-1; TRBD1, the table's D call, lacks a check against the DNA. TRBV21-1 is given as a pseudogene. This CDR3 has 14 residues. This chain's CDR3 is CASSTWDSGGEAFF. The DNA of the CDR3 is TGTGCCAGCAGCACTTGGGACAGCGGAGGAGAAGCTTTCTTT.

This chain uses TRBV14 with TRBJ1-2; 7 nucleotides align to TRBD1. The CDR3 loop spans 17 amino acids. Trimming at V came to 0 bases and at J to 6 bases, leaving 13 bases not matched to a gene. Germline V lookup: CDR1 SGHDN, CDR2 FVKESK. The CDR3 sequence is CASSQDRSLTGTDGYTF. In DNA, the CDR3 is TGTGCCAGCAGCCAAGATAGAAGCTTGACAGGGACCGATGGCTACACCTTC.

The chain has TRBV29-1 and TRBJ1-2; D is perhaps TRBD1 (5 bases). This CDR3 has 13 amino acids. Trimming took off 5 bases at V and 4 bases at J, with 14 bases between the two ends. Germline CDR1 and CDR2: SQVTM and ANQGSEA. CDR3: CSVLGGSSYGYTF. Written as DNA, the CDR3 is TGCAGCGTTTTGGGGGGATCGAGCTATGGCTACACCTTC.

The V gene is TRBV5-1, the J gene TRBJ2-5; D not certain. In germline, CDR1 is SGHRS, CDR2 YFSETQ. CDR3 length equals 14 residues. Trimming removed 2 bases at V and 4 bases at J, with 12 bases between. This chain's CDR3 is CASSFIDSPETQYF. CDR3 bases: TGCGCCAGCAGCTTTATAGATAGCCCAGAGACCCAGTACTTC.

J is TRBJ2-7 and V is TRBV5-5; D uncertain. V lost 0 bases, J lost 9 bases, and 7 bases lay in between. This CDR3 has 11 residues. Germline lookup yields CDR1 SGHKS and CDR2 YYEKEE (reference sequence). The CDR3 sequence is CASSLGEAQYF. The DNA for the CDR3 is TGTGCCAGCAGCTTGGGAGAGGCGCAGTACTTC.

The chain is built from TRBV5-6 and TRBJ2-7, with 7 bases fitting TRBD2. V lost 0 bases and J lost 0; bases outside the gene matches: 6. CDR1 and CDR2 from the germline V gene are SGHDT and YYEEEE. This CDR3 is 16 amino acids long. CDR3: CASSLVVAGISYEQYF. CDR3 DNA sequence: TGTGCCAGCAGCTTGGTGGTAGCGGGCATCTCCTACGAGCAGTACTTC.

The CDR3 sequence is CASSVASSTGGNEQFF. CDR3 nucleotides: TGTGCCAGCAGCGTAGCCTCTTCGACAGGGGGGAATGAGCAGTTCTTC. The V and J genes are TRBV9 and TRBJ2-1; 9 nucleotides line up with TRBD1. Germline CDR1 reads SGDLS; CDR2 reads YYNGEE. This CDR3 comprises 16 residues. J was trimmed by 7 bases and V by 0 bases; bases with no gene match: 8.

The chain has TRBV18 and TRBJ2-1, with a possible D match to TRBD2 (6 bases). This CDR3 contains 15 residues. Germline CDR1 reads KGHSH; CDR2 reads LQKENI. Deletions cut 2 bases from V and 5 bases from J, with 13 bases between. CDR3 DNA: TGTGCCAGCTCACCAAGACTAGAGGGAGACAATGAGCAGTTCTTC. Encoded protein: CASSPRLEGDNEQFF.

The V gene is TRBV11-2, the J gene TRBJ2-5; possible D gene TRBD1, 6 bases. The CDR3 covers 16 residues. Deletions cut 5 bases from V and 1 base from J, with 17 bases between. The V gene's germline CDR1 is SGHAT and CDR2 FQNNGV. The CDR3 is CASSPRQSGVQETQYF. The CDR3 DNA follows: TGTGCCAGCAGCCCCCGGCAATCAGGGGTCCAAGAGACCCAGTACTTC.

The rearrangement links TRBV27 to TRBJ1-2; 7 nucleotides match TRBD1. This CDR3 comprises 13 residues. Germline V gene lookup returns CDR1 MNHEY and CDR2 SMNVEV (reference sequence). Germline trimming cut 5 bases from V and 4 bases from J; bases unmatched to any gene: 4. The CDR3, as DNA: TGTGCCAGCAGTAGGGGGCGCGTCTATGGCTACACCTTC. Translation: CASSRGRVYGYTF.

The rearrangement uses TRBV4-2 and TRBJ2-3; TRBD2 agrees at 10 bases. CDR1 and CDR2 from the germline V gene are LGHNA and YNFKEQ. The CDR3 runs to 16 residues. The ends lost 1 base at V and 2 bases at J; junction bases unmatched: 3. CDR3 sequence: CASSQALAGDTDTQYF. CDR3 DNA: TGTGCCAGCAGCCAAGCCCTAGCGGGAGACACAGATACGCAGTATTTT.

This clone appeared once. CDR3 DNA sequence: TGTGCCAGCAGCTTAGTGCTGGACAGGGGAACCGAAGCTTTCTTT. Translating it yields CASSLVLDRGTEAFF. The chain uses TRBV11-2 and TRBJ1-1; 9 bases agree with TRBD1. The CDR3 is 15 residues long. V was clipped by 1 base and J by 8 bases; unmatched bases: 8. Germline V gives CDR1 SGHAT, CDR2 FQNNGV.

The chain recombines TRBV9 with TRBJ2-5, with D unresolved. Trimming removed 0 bases at V and 1 base at J, with 10 bases between. The germline gives CDR1 SGDLS, CDR2 YYNGEE. The CDR3 contains 15 residues. The CDR3: CASSVAWQLQETQYF. The CDR3 coding sequence is TGTGCCAGCAGCGTAGCCTGGCAGCTCCAAGAGACCCAGTACTTC.

The rearrangement uses TRBV27 and TRBJ2-2, with no clear D. This CDR3 region has 13 residues. V lost 3 bases and J lost 4, with 6 bases in between. Germline loops: CDR1 MNHEY, CDR2 SMNVEV (reference sequence). CDR3 in amino acids: CASSFRRTGELFF. Written as DNA, the CDR3 is TGTGCCAGCAGTTTCCGACGCACCGGGGAGCTGTTTTTT.